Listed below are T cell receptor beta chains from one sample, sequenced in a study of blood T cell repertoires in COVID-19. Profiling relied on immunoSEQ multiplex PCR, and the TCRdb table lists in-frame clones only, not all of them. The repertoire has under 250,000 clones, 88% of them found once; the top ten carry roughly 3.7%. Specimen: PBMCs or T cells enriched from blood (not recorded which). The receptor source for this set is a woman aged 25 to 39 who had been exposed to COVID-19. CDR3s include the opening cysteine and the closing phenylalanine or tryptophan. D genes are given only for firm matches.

CDR3nt: TGCAGCGGCGGGCACAGGGGGAACACCGGGGAGCTGTTTTTT
CDR3aa: CSGGHRGNTGELFF
v_gene: TRBV29-1
d_gene: TRBD1
j_gene: TRBJ2-2

CDR3nt: TGCAGCGTTGTGCGGGAGAACACTGAAGCTTTCTTT
CDR3aa: CSVVRENTEAFF
v_gene: TRBV29-1
d_gene: -
j_gene: TRBJ1-1

CDR3nt: TGTGCCAGCAGCCGCCGGGATAGGGTAATCGGGGAGCTGTTTTTT
CDR3aa: CASSRRDRVIGELFF
v_gene: TRBV7-8
d_gene: -
j_gene: TRBJ2-2

CDR3nt: TGTGCCAGCAGTCATAAGGGGGGGCCCGGGGCCAACGTCCTGACTTTC
CDR3aa: CASSHKGGPGANVLTF
v_gene: TRBV11-3
d_gene: -
j_gene: TRBJ2-6

CDR3nt: TGTGCCAGCAGTTTGGGCGGGGGCTCCCCGGTTATCTACGAGCAGTACTTC
CDR3aa: CASSLGGGSPVIYEQYF
v_gene: TRBV28
d_gene: -
j_gene: TRBJ2-7

CDR3nt: TGTGCCAGCAGCCAAGATCTAAGGGTGGAGGCGCAGTATTTT
CDR3aa: CASSQDLRVEAQYF
v_gene: TRBV3-1/TRBV3-2
d_gene: -
j_gene: TRBJ2-3

CDR3nt: TGTGCCAGCAGCCGTATAAATAGCAATCAGCCCCAGCATTTT
CDR3aa: CASSRINSNQPQHF
v_gene: TRBV7-9
d_gene: -
j_gene: TRBJ1-5

CDR3nt: TGTGCCAGCAGTCCCTCCTCCACAGTCATGCTCTCCTATGGCTACACCTTC
CDR3aa: CASSPSSTVMLSYGYTF
v_gene: TRBV27
d_gene: -
j_gene: TRBJ1-2

CDR3nt: TGTGCCAGCAGCTTCTTAGGACAGGGGGACGACCCATGCCAGCCCCAGCATTTT
CDR3aa: CASSFLGQGDDPCQPQHF
v_gene: TRBV11-3
d_gene: TRBD1
j_gene: TRBJ1-5

CDR3nt: TGTGCCAGCAGCCCGACCTGGGGGACAGAGTATGGCTACACCTTC
CDR3aa: CASSPTWGTEYGYTF
v_gene: TRBV2
d_gene: TRBD1
j_gene: TRBJ1-2

CDR3nt: TGTGCCAGCAGCTCGACTAGCGGGGGGTCCTACGAGCAGTACTTC
CDR3aa: CASSSTSGGSYEQYF
v_gene: TRBV11-3
d_gene: TRBD2
j_gene: TRBJ2-7

CDR3nt: TGCGCCAGCAGCCAAGATCCAGGGAACTATGGCTACACCTTC
CDR3aa: CASSQDPGNYGYTF
v_gene: TRBV4-1
d_gene: -
j_gene: TRBJ1-2

CDR3nt: TGTGCCAGCAGCCCCTGGGGGGACACTGAAGCTTTCTTT
CDR3aa: CASSPWGDTEAFF
v_gene: TRBV3-1/TRBV3-2
d_gene: -
j_gene: TRBJ1-1

CDR3nt: TGTGCCAGCAGCCCCCCTAGGGGAAACACCATATATTTT
CDR3aa: CASSPPRGNTIYF
v_gene: TRBV5-6
d_gene: -
j_gene: TRBJ1-3